This entry concerns a single T cell receptor beta chain. It lacks a known antigen. Base qualities are not provided; no much larger clone lies one nucleotide away. The protocol used for the library was PCR. The instrument was an Illumina HiSeq 4000. Bulk TCR libraries were generated as previously described, with the TCR primers listed in Table S5 used. Purification of total RNA was performed with the Qiagen AllPrep DNA/RNA kit. Before any analysis, reads coming from multiple sequencing runs of the same library were combined into one pool. The published analysis was carried out like this. Reads were retained only if the reads had an exact TCR constant sequence, and the retained reads were trimmed to 150 nt and grouped according to their 12-nt molecular barcodes. Reads inside each barcode group were sub-clustered using a 15% Levenshtein threshold, and a quality-weighted consensus sequence was constructed for each RNA molecule. Non-functional sequences were discarded, and so were lower-count sequences lying one edit away from another sequence. Based on fitting two negative binomial distributions, any barcode sub-cluster with under 20% of the maximum read count was discarded. Through fastp at Q25 and MiXCR, TCRdb rebuilt clones from the public reads, retaining in-frame beta chains. When rows share a CDR3 protein, they turn into one entry using the most common DNA and genes. These V and J calls are TCRdb output, not the study's own analysis. Present in this sample are approximately 41,000 distinct CDR3 sequences, 15% to 20% of which were seen just once. In total, the top ten clones hold about 1.1% of the sample.

Libraries of naive CD8 T cells were built from anywhere between about 18,000 and 1,000,000 sorted cells, with 10%, 30% or 50% of the purified RNA used. On a BD FACSAria II, naive CD8 T cells were FACS-sorted as CD8+CD4-CCR7+CD45RA+ and collected into RLT Plus buffer. Detection sensitivity was tested by spiking Jurkat RNA equal to around 11 TCR copies' worth into samples containing roughly 18,000-1,000,000 naive CD8 T cells. CD8 T cells were enriched with RosetteSep CD8+ T Cell Enrichment Cocktail and Ficoll-Paque, followed by ACK red cell lysis. The germline V gene specifies SNHLY as CDR1 and FYNNEI as CDR2. After removal of 6 bases from V and 5 bases from J, the junction retains 7 bases not matched to a gene. From the cysteine up to the phenylalanine, the CDR3 has a length of 14 residues. The kept DNA is CDR3 alone, 42 bases in frame from the first base. The entry originates in a study of molecular identifiers for immune sequencing clone quantification (dated by TCRdb to between 2018 and 2020). About the full investigation: In a replicate experiment, RNA from roughly 18,000 or 92,000 naive CD8 T cells was split into five aliquots, four of which were sequenced. This methods study benchmarked molecular-identifier clustering-based TCR repertoire sequencing (MIDCIRS) and TCR RNA copy counting, using CD8 T cells to do so. Broad study findings and their caveats: Clones above 20 RNA copies held over 99% of molecules in CMV-specific effector cells but under 1% in naive cells. When barcode sub-clustering was omitted, TCR diversity was inflated by chimeric consensus sequences, with chimeras reaching as high as 47%. Approximately 3.3 recovered TCR RNA copies per cell were obtained by modeling, versus approximately 10 by digital PCR, implying a capture efficiency of about 30%. Naive libraries contained spiked-in Jurkat TCR RNA (10 copies' worth), which is not part of the donor repertoire. Even against a background of some 920,000 naive CD8 T cells, spiked-in Jurkat TCR RNA amounting to a single cell's worth was reported to be detectable. The sizes of highly expanded clones could end up underestimated when identical TCR molecules share a barcode.

In this chain, TRBV2 is recombined with TRBJ1-5; the central 7 bases match TRBD1. The sequence derives from a human donor in good health. Some libraries in this study had Jurkat cell RNA spiked in. Sequencing was done on a sample of naive CD8+ T cells from blood, with Jurkat cell RNA spiked in. The cell subset or site label corresponds to: FACS-sorted CD8+CD4-CCR7+CD45RA+ naive T cells. The CDR3 reads CASSFDRDYQPQHF. The sequenced DNA is TGTGCCAGCAGCTTCGACAGGGATTATCAGCCCCAGCATTTT.